Many counts were recorded for the clone carrying this TCR beta chain. As yet, its antigen is unknown. The read terminates 3 residues before the CDR3 end, so the remaining end is supplied by the germline J gene. Generated by immunoSEQ multiplex PCR, the TCRdb table keeps only in-frame clones and is missing some. The sample was found to contain 15,000 to 20,000 clones, and every one recurs. The sample comes from a study of T cell clonality in common variable immunodeficiency. CDR3 length: 15 residues. The germline CDR1 and CDR2 sequences are LNHDA and SQIVND (reference sequence). The ends were cut back, 0 bases at V and 2 bases at J, with 11 bases in the middle. Study-level points and caveats: Fewer deletions and N-nucleotide insertions were reportedly seen in common variable immunodeficiency TCR beta sequences.

The sample was peripheral blood mononuclear cells. The sequence derives from a human donor with common variable immunodeficiency. The rearrangement links TRBV19 to TRBJ2-7, with TRBD1 as a possible D gene (6 bases). The sequenced part of the CDR3 DNA is TGTGCCAGTAGTATAGATGGCGGACAGACCTACGAG. Protein product: CASSIDGGQTYE. The full CDR3 is CASSIDGGQTYEQYF.